This T cell receptor beta chain was recorded in a study of OX40 agonist ivuxolimab in advanced cancers. Study outcomes and limitations: Normalized expansion of T-cell clones was also low for some nonresponders.

This clone showed up just once. Antigen unknown. This CDR3 spans 18 amino acids. Trimming cost V 0 bases and J 3 bases; bases outside gene matches: 11. The V gene's germline CDR1 is LGHNA and CDR2 YSLEER. The method was immunoSEQ multiplex PCR; TCRdb's version includes in-frame clones alone and lacks a portion of them. The sample holds about 84,000 clones, roughly 85% seen once. The rearrangement links TRBV4-3 to TRBJ2-1, with 7 bases that match TRBD2. The receptor was isolated from an adult with an advanced solid tumor such as melanoma, head and neck, liver or kidney cancer. This specimen consisted of CD4+ or CD8+ T cells sorted from blood, obtained in a trial of the OX40 agonist ivuxolimab. CDR3 in DNA: TGCGCCAGCAGCCAAGAGCTTGATCCTAGCGGCTACTACAATGAGCAGTTCTTC. It codes for CASSQELDPSGYYNEQFF.